Listed here is a single TCR beta chain. This sample is drawn from a study of early T cells in non-severe SARS-CoV-2 infection. With 5 bases removed from V and 4 bases from J, the gap between germline ends came to 18 bases. The CDR3 loop spans 15 amino acids. TCRdb called the 5' RACE reads again in MiXCR, with one record for every CDR3 protein. The table shows tens of thousands of distinct CDR3 sequences, with 8.9% occurring only once. Input material: whole blood. V gene TRBV12-3 or TRBV12-4 combines with J gene TRBJ2-7; TRBD2 might be the D (6 bases). The receptor's source is an adult who was a healthcare worker with PCR-confirmed SARS-CoV-2 infection or an uninfected control (not recorded which). CDR3: CASSTSLRGDYEQYF. CDR3 DNA: TGTGCCAGCAGTACATCCCTCCGCGGGGATTACGAGCAGTACTTC.